These 22 T cell receptor beta chains were all obtained from the same sample, sequenced in a study of blood T cell repertoires in COVID-19. Clones were sequenced by immunoSEQ multiplex PCR, and TCRdb holds only the in-frame ones, with some missing. This table has approximately 250,000 clones, approximately 85% appearing once. Sequencing used PBMCs or T cells enriched from blood (not recorded which). These receptors all stem from a woman between 50 and 59 years old with acute COVID-19.

CDR3 in DNA: TGTGCCAGCAGCTTAGGACAGAACACTGAAGCTTTCTTT. Amino acids: CASSLGQNTEAFF. The V call is TRBV7-9, the J call TRBJ1-1; no clear D. The CDR3 runs 13 residues. The V end was cut by 1 base, the J end by 1 base, with 4 bases between. CDR1 and CDR2 from the germline V gene are SEHNR and FQNEAQ (reference sequence).

V is TRBV10-3 and J is TRBJ1-1, with D maybe TRBD1 (5 bases). Germline V gene sequence: CDR1 ENHRY, CDR2 SYGVKD. There are 14 residues in the CDR3. V gave up 6 bases and J gave up 8 bases, with 19 bases separating them. The CDR3 protein is CAIRGGGGNSEAFF. The CDR3, as DNA: TGTGCCATCAGGGGCGGGGGAGGTAATTCGGAAGCTTTCTTT.

Of note for this clone: Other DNA variants within this sample encode the same CDR3. The CDR3 nucleotides are TGCGCCAGCAGCTTGACGGGACAGAACTATGGCTACACCTTC. Translation gives CASSLTGQNYGYTF. The V call is TRBV5-1, the J call TRBJ1-2; 7 nucleotides agree with TRBD1. The CDR3 is 14 amino acids. CDR1 and CDR2 (germline): SGHRS, YFSETQ. With 1 base clipped from V and 2 bases from J, the junction kept 2 bases outside the gene matches.

This clone was detected a few times. This rearrangement joins TRBV7-9 to TRBJ1-4; no firm D call. V shed 5 bases and J shed 2 bases, with 12 bases lying between them. CDR3 length: 15 residues. In germline, CDR1 is SEHNR, CDR2 FQNEAQ (reference sequence). The CDR3 coding sequence is TGTGCCAGCAGCAGCCTGGGCGCCACTAATGAAAAACTGTTTTTT. Translation gives CASSSLGATNEKLFF.

This rearrangement joins TRBV7-3 to TRBJ1-2, with D possibly TRBD1 on 5 matching bases. Germline CDR1 is SGHTA and CDR2 is FQGTGA. The CDR3 spans 13 residues. V was trimmed by 2 bases and J by 2 bases, leaving 6 bases between them. Here the CDR3 reads CASSLDSNYGYTF. In DNA form, the CDR3 reads TGTGCCAGCAGCTTAGACAGCAACTATGGCTACACCTTC.

The rearrangement joins TRBV6-5 to TRBJ1-1, with 8 bases matching TRBD1. The CDR3 is 13 amino acids. Germline V gene data show CDR1 as MNHEY and CDR2 as SVGAGI. V gave up 9 bases and J gave up 7 bases; unmatched junction bases: 10. The CDR3 loop is CASSDRADGEAFF. The CDR3 DNA is TGTGCCAGTTCGGACAGGGCGGACGGTGAAGCTTTCTTT.

The CDR3 sequence is CASSYSGTGWEKLFF. The DNA for the CDR3 is TGTGCCAGCAGTTACTCTGGGACAGGGTGGGAAAAACTGTTTTTT. This chain joins TRBV6-5 and TRBJ1-4; 9 bases fit TRBD1. Germline CDR1 MNHEY, CDR2 SVGAGI. V dropped 0 bases and J dropped 8; count of bases not matched to a gene: 4. There are 15 residues in the CDR3.

This chain joins TRBV6-5 and TRBJ1-2, with D tentatively TRBD1 (6 bases). This CDR3 has 15 amino acids. V dropped 0 bases and J dropped 8 bases, with 16 bases sitting between them. Germline V gene sequence: CDR1 MNHEY, CDR2 SVGAGI. This CDR3 is CASSYSRGREEGYTF. CDR3 nucleotides: TGTGCCAGCAGTTACTCGAGGGGGAGGGAAGAAGGCTACACCTTC.

This chain connects TRBV27 to TRBJ2-7; D not resolved. V was cut by 5 bases and J by 0 bases, with 11 bases left in between. This CDR3 has 14 residues. Looked up from germline, CDR1 is MNHEY and CDR2 is SMNVEV (reference sequence). The CDR3 region is CASSEVASSYEQYF. The DNA of the CDR3 is TGTGCCAGCAGTGAGGTGGCTAGCTCCTACGAGCAGTACTTC.

The rearrangement links TRBV25-1 to TRBJ1-5, with D possibly being TRBD1 (5 bases). The CDR3 spans 12 residues. Germline V gene lookup returns CDR1 MGHDK and CDR2 SYGVNS. V was clipped by 3 bases and J by 11 bases, with 11 bases between them. The DNA of the CDR3 is TGTGCCAGCAGTGATGGGGCCCGGGCCCAGCATTTT. Its protein is CASSDGARAQHF.

On this clone: Other DNA sequences of this sample code for an identical CDR3. The CDR3 protein is CASSQGRETEAFF. The CDR3 nucleotides are TGTGCCAGCAGCCAGGGGCGGGAGACTGAAGCTTTCTTT. V is TRBV3-1 (or the pseudogene TRBV3-2) and J is TRBJ1-1; D is possibly TRBD1 (5 bases). Trimming cost V 3 bases and J 5 bases, with 10 bases left between them. The germline V gene encodes CDR1 LGHDT and CDR2 YNNKEL (reference sequence). This CDR3 contains 13 residues.

The chain has TRBV7-2 and TRBJ2-3, with 10 bases fitting TRBD2. The CDR3 contains 18 residues. From germline, CDR1 is SGHTA and CDR2 FQGNSA. The trim removed 1 base at V and 0 bases at J, leaving 7 bases unmatched. The CDR3 protein is CASSLVASGGPSTDTQYF. The CDR3 region has the DNA TGTGCCAGCAGCTTAGTGGCTAGCGGGGGCCCTAGCACAGATACGCAGTATTTT.

The rearrangement links TRBV20-1 to TRBJ2-5; tentative D call: TRBD2 (5 bases). Germline values: CDR1 DFQATT, CDR2 SNEGSKA (reference sequence). Between the trimmed V and J ends, which lost 7 bases and 5 bases, there was a span of 11 bases. This CDR3 is built from 11 residues. As DNA, the CDR3 is TGCAGTGTAGGCCGCGGGGAGACCCAGTACTTC. This translates into CSVGRGETQYF.

CDR3 DNA: TGCGCCAGCAGTGAGAGGGTTACAGGACACACAGGGGTTTATGGCTACACCTTC. Protein product: CASSERVTGHTGVYGYTF. The chain couples TRBV10-2 to TRBJ1-2; 7 bases fit TRBD1. CDR1 WSHSY and CDR2 SAAADI come from the germline V gene. CDR3 size: 18 residues. Losses at the gene ends were 2 bases for V and 5 bases for J; bases not matched to a gene: 17.

This clone appeared a single time. The genes are TRBV27 and TRBJ2-1; no clear D. Germline V gene sequence: CDR1 MNHEY, CDR2 SMNVEV (reference sequence). This CDR3 contains 14 residues. V lost 3 bases to trimming and J lost 0 bases, with 6 bases between them. CDR3 in amino acids: CASSLGISYNEQFF. The CDR3 nucleotides read TGTGCCAGCAGTTTGGGCATCTCCTACAATGAGCAGTTCTTC.

V and J are TRBV9 and TRBJ1-1, with TRBD1 as a possible D gene (6 bases). CDR1 and CDR2 from the germline V gene are SGDLS and YYNGEE. The CDR3 covers 13 residues. Trimming pared 4 bases from V and 7 bases from J, leaving 14 bases between. CDR3 sequence: CASSLGTQFEAFF. DNA for the CDR3: TGTGCCAGCAGCCTGGGGACACAGTTTGAAGCTTTCTTT.

The gene calls are TRBV2 and TRBJ2-3; 9 bases align to TRBD2. This CDR3 contains 14 residues. V was clipped by 7 bases and J by 4 bases; unmatched bases: 6. CDR1 and CDR2 (germline): SNHLY, FYNNEI. The CDR3 DNA reads TGTGCCAGCACCTCTAGCGGGGTCGCAGATACGCAGTATTTT. Protein: CASTSSGVADTQYF.

The sample holds a few counts of this clone. The CDR3 region has the DNA TGCAGTGCCCAGGGGATAGAAGCTTTCTTT. This encodes CSAQGIEAFF. The chain couples TRBV20-1 to TRBJ1-1; a weak D match, TRBD1 (6 bases). Trimming removed 6 bases from V and 8 bases from J, with 10 bases in between. The CDR3 is 10 amino acids. Germline assignment: CDR1 DFQATT and CDR2 SNEGSKA (reference sequence).

This sequence joins TRBV12-3 or TRBV12-4 and TRBJ1-6, with a tentative D call TRBD1 (6 bases). V was pared by 2 bases and J by 8 bases, with 7 bases between. The CDR3 runs to 13 residues. For the CDR3, the DNA is TGTGCCAGCAGTTTACACAGGGATTCACCCCTCCACTTT. Amino acid sequence: CASSLHRDSPLHF.

The chain joins TRBV6-5 to TRBJ2-1; the match to TRBD2 covers 12 bases. CDR3 length: 14 amino acids. The ends lost 2 bases at V and 9 bases at J; junction bases unmatched: 2. The germline gives CDR1 MNHEY, CDR2 SVGAGI. The CDR3 nucleotides are TGTGCCAGCAGTTACCTAGCGGGGGGGGTTGAGCAGTTCTTC. Translating it yields CASSYLAGGVEQFF.

V usage is TRBV29-1 and J usage is TRBJ2-2, with 9 bases lining up with TRBD2. CDR3 length: 15 residues. V was pared by 4 bases and J by 1 base, with 4 bases of the junction left unmatched. CDR1 and CDR2 from the germline V gene are SQVTM and ANQGSEA. The CDR3 region has the DNA TGCAGCGTTGGTCCTAGCGGGGTGAACACCGGGGAGCTGTTTTTT. Translation gives CSVGPSGVNTGELFF.

The chain joins TRBV6-2 or TRBV6-3 to TRBJ1-5; tentatively, D is TRBD1 (5 bases). V was pared by 3 bases and J by 3 bases, with 9 bases between. The CDR3 loop spans 14 amino acids. Per germline, CDR1 MNHEY and CDR2 SVGEGT. The CDR3 DNA follows: TGTGCCAGCAGTTATCAGGGCCTCAATCAGCCCCAGCATTTT. As protein: CASSYQGLNQPQHF.